The 2 T cell receptor beta chains listed next were all sequenced from one sample in a study of beta chain features in type 1 diabetes. The sequenced template was cDNA made from the entire isolated RNA. Only in-frame clones appear in the TCRdb table, and some are missing; sequencing was by immunoSEQ multiplex PCR. The sample consists of under 300,000 clones, around 7.3% of them appearing once. The source material was central memory CD4+ T cells from blood. These receptors were collected from a woman aged 18-29 years in good health.

V and J are TRBV6-6 and TRBJ2-1, with 10 bases matching TRBD2. CDR3 length equals 15 residues. V gave up 6 bases and J gave up 4 bases; unmatched junction bases: 6. CDR1 is MNHNY and CDR2 is SVGAGI in the germline V gene (reference sequence). CDR3: CASRRTSGEYNEQFF. In DNA, the CDR3 is TGTGCCAGCAGACGGACTAGCGGAGAATACAATGAGCAGTTCTTC.

In its sample, this clone was seen a few times. The rearrangement uses TRBV28 and TRBJ2-4, with 7 positions matching TRBD1. The trim removed 3 bases at V and 6 bases at J, leaving 14 bases unmatched. The CDR3 totals 17 residues. Germline loops: CDR1 MDHEN, CDR2 SYDVKM. The DNA for the CDR3 is TGTGCCAGCAGTTTGGGTAGGGGGCTCGGACCGATAAACATTCAGTACTTC. The encoded protein is CASSLGRGLGPINIQYF.